One T cell receptor (beta chain) is described in this entry. Cohort 3 donors were reported recovered after two negative PCRs, clearance, or symptom resolution. Clones were read by immunoSEQ multiplex PCR, and TCRdb kept only the in-frame ones, dropping some. The sample shows about 300,000 clones, approximately 91% of them seen only once. This sample is drawn from a study of blood T cell repertoires in COVID-19. The overall study: The United States, Italy and Spain supplied acute and convalescent COVID-19 samples.

The CDR3 totals 15 residues. The germline V gene encodes CDR1 MDHEN and CDR2 SYDVKM. V trimming: 7 bases; J trimming: 0 bases; junction bases outside the gene matches: 5. Source material: PBMCs or T cells enriched from blood (not recorded which). The receptor was isolated from a man aged 55 to 70 who had recovered from COVID-19. The chain combines TRBV28 with TRBJ1-3, with 8 positions matching TRBD1. CDR3 amino acids: CASTRDRLSGNTIYF. In DNA form, the CDR3 reads TGTGCCAGCACCAGGGACAGGCTCTCTGGAAACACCATATATTTT.